Presented here are 9 T cell receptor beta chains from one specimen sequenced in a study of shared clonotypes between healthy human individuals (dated by TCRdb to the early 2020s). Library method: the immunoSEQ multiplex PCR assay. Held by TCRdb, this immuneACCESS table contains in-frame sequences only and omits some clones. Under half of the omission traces to an unresolved V gene where checked; the cause of the rest is unknown. Counted in this sample were 900,000 to 1,200,000 clones; 78% of them appeared once. The leading ten clones occupy 0.6% to 0.7% of the sample. Sequencing used memory CD4+ T cells from PBMCs. The cell subset or site label, read with the paper, signifies: CD45RA-negative fraction. The receptors were gathered from a man aged 18-30 years in good health. Some clones in this sample may be carry-over from other donors' samples.

The gene calls are TRBV5-1 and TRBJ2-2; 8 nucleotides line up with TRBD2. The J segment lost 4 bases and the V segment lost 5 bases, leaving 7 bases of the junction unmatched. Germline CDR1 is SGHRS and CDR2 is YFSETQ. CDR3 length: 15 residues. The CDR3 loop reads CASSSLAGFTGELFF. The CDR3 DNA reads TGCGCCAGCAGTTCCTTAGCGGGATTCACCGGGGAGCTGTTTTTT.

The rearrangement joins TRBV19 to TRBJ2-1, with TRBD2 matching over 9 bases. The V segment lost 3 bases and the J segment 4 bases; nucleotides outside the gene matches: 7. CDR1 and CDR2 (germline): LNHDA, SQIVND (reference sequence). There are 16 residues in the CDR3. CDR3 sequence (DNA): TGTGCCAGTAGTATCAAAGCGGGAGGTCGGTACAATGAGCAGTTCTTC. Residues: CASSIKAGGRYNEQFF. The entire variable domain, with the rest obtained from reference TRBV19 and TRBJ2-1, is as follows: DGGITQSPKYLFRKEGQNVTLSCEQNLNHDAMYWYRQDPGQGLRLIYYSQIVNDFQKGDIAEGYSVSREKKESFPLTVTSAQKNPTAFYLCASSIKAGGRYNEQFFGPGTRLTVL.

Details on this clone: This CDR3 is also generated by other DNA sequences in the sample. The chain couples TRBV2 to TRBJ2-1; D not resolved. This CDR3 comprises 13 residues. V lost 6 bases and J 2 bases, leaving 8 bases between the germline ends. Per the germline V gene, CDR1 is SNHLY and CDR2 is FYNNEI. The CDR3 spells CASRTGTYNEQFF. CDR3 nucleotides: TGTGCCAGCAGGACGGGCACCTACAATGAGCAGTTCTTC.

This clone was observed a handful of times. The V and J genes are TRBV5-1 and TRBJ2-3; TRBD1 might be the D (6 bases). This CDR3 spans 15 amino acids. CDR1 is SGHRS and CDR2 is YFSETQ in the germline V gene. The germline V and J ends were trimmed by 4 bases and 2 bases, with 14 bases remaining between them. The CDR3 is CASSTPTGTTDTQYF. The CDR3 coding sequence is TGCGCCAGCAGCACTCCGACAGGTACCACAGATACGCAGTATTTT.

This clone was found a few times. Other DNA variants within this sample encode the same CDR3. The chain joins TRBV28 to TRBJ1-2; D remains unclear. Trimming removed 5 bases from V and 4 bases from J, with 14 bases in between. Per the germline V gene, CDR1 is MDHEN and CDR2 is SYDVKM. This CDR3 comprises 14 residues. CDR3 sequence: CASSPVGVPYGYTF. CDR3 bases: TGTGCCAGCAGTCCAGTCGGGGTCCCCTATGGCTACACCTTC.

The chain joins TRBV7-3 to TRBJ2-1; tentatively, D is TRBD1 (5 bases). The V gene lost 2 bases and the J gene lost 0 bases, with 11 bases spanning the gap. Germline V CDR1 and CDR2: SGHTA, FQGTGA. There are 16 residues in the CDR3. DNA of the CDR3: TGTGCCAGCAGCTTACAGGGAACCCCCTCCTACAATGAGCAGTTCTTC. Translating gives CASSLQGTPSYNEQFF.

A few counts support this clone. For the CDR3, the DNA is TGCGCCAGCAGCTTCGGACTAGCCGCCGGGACCGGGGAGCTGTTTTTT. This translates into CASSFGLAAGTGELFF. The chain has TRBV5-1 and TRBJ2-2; 8 nucleotides match TRBD2. CDR3 length: 16 residues. After removal of 2 bases from V and 5 bases from J, the junction contained 8 bases not matched to a gene. Germline lookup yields CDR1 SGHRS and CDR2 YFSETQ.

The J gene is TRBJ1-1, the V gene TRBV6-1; possible D gene TRBD1, 5 bases. V shed 1 base and J shed 6 bases, with 12 bases lying between them. The germline V gene encodes CDR1 MNHNS and CDR2 SASEGT. The CDR3 loop spans 14 amino acids. CDR3 loop: CASSEGGSISEAFF. In nucleotides, the CDR3 is TGTGCCAGCAGTGAAGGGGGCAGTATCTCTGAAGCTTTCTTT.

The chain couples TRBV5-4 to TRBJ1-4, with D maybe TRBD1 (5 bases). The germline gives CDR1 SGHNT, CDR2 YYREEE (reference sequence). CDR3 size: 14 residues. Between the trimmed V and J ends, which lost 3 bases and 8 bases, there was a span of 14 bases. CDR3 sequence reads: CASSSGTSIEKLFF. Here the CDR3 DNA reads TGTGCCAGCAGCTCCGGGACCTCGATCGAAAAACTGTTTTTT.